This is a list of T cell receptor beta chains from one sample in a study of cytomegalovirus exposure and HLA in healthy donors. Measured with immunoSEQ multiplex PCR; TCRdb has only the in-frame clones, and not every one. The repertoire has over 150,000 clones, approximately 86% of them found once; the top ten carry around 24%. Source material: PBMCs. The receptors were gathered from a man between 18 and 35 years old in good health and CMV-seropositive. CDR3s leave out the opening cysteine and the closing phenylalanine or tryptophan.

>TRBJ2-7|TRBV6-6
ASRAGTGDSYEQY
>TRBJ2-2|TRBV4-3
ASSQELDRGQSGELF
>TRBJ2-7|TRBV5-1
ASRSGGMNEQY
>TRBJ2-7|TRBV29-1
SARRGYEQY
>TRBJ1-5|TRBV6-1
ASADRVVQPQH
>TRBJ2-7|TRBV30
AWSVPPPTTVWHEQY
>TRBJ2-1|TRBV6-4
ASSDSVGAPKQF
>TRBJ2-7|TRBV9
ASSVGQGDSYEQY
>TRBJ2-5|TRBV6-5
ASSLVGARETQY
>TRBJ2-7|TRBV19
ASSLRQGGEQY
>TRBJ1-5|TRBV18
ASSPGTGLGNQPQH
>TRBJ2-2|TRBV30
AWRLVGELF
>TRBJ2-2|TRBV29-1
SVLAGGTRLTGELF
>TRBJ1-2|TRBV30
AWSRAGTGVGDGYT
>TRBJ2-5|TRBV5-1
ASSPGQGGQETQY
>TRBJ2-1|TRBV7-2
ASTPGGSYNEQF
>TRBJ2-5|TRBV11-3
ASSLVSGGTQY
>TRBJ2-7|TRBV6-4
ASSDPAPEDEQY
>TRBJ1-2|TRBV10-1
ASSEIFGQADGYT
>TRBJ1-4|TRBV30
AWRPLLQGANEKLF
>TRBJ1-4|TRBV18
ASSRGGSNEKLF
>TRBJ1-1|TRBV7-9
ASSLVTQSEAF
>TRBJ2-7|TRBV14
ASSRGQLRSYEQY
>TRBJ2-3|TRBV19
ASSIDLRLAGPSADTQY
>TRBJ2-1|TRBV27
ASRGSGTGEGNEQF
>TRBJ2-2|TRBV5-5
ASSLVDTNTGELF
>TRBJ2-1|TRBV7-2
ASSGSGRANNEQF
>TRBJ2-2|TRBV28
ASSTVDTFTGELF
>TRBJ2-1|TRBV9
ASSVRLREGVDEQF
>TRBJ2-3|TRBV29-1
SVNLAGGLLDTQY
>TRBJ2-7|TRBV25-1
ASSGLAGGYEQY
>TRBJ2-6|TRBV23-1
ASTPLGGIPSGANVLT
>TRBJ1-1|TRBV11-2
ASSSSNTEAF
>TRBJ1-5|TRBV4-1
ASSQERTGYSNQPQH
>TRBJ2-5|TRBV9
ASSTQTGGGETQY
>TRBJ1-1|TRBV9
ASSIAGMNTEAF
>TRBJ2-7|TRBV2
ASSNSHSLYEQY
>TRBJ1-1|TRBV29-1
SVGQMNTEAF
>TRBJ2-5|TRBV6-5
ASSSQGYETQY
>TRBJ1-2|TRBV29-1
SAMVGADYGYT
>TRBJ2-7|TRBV27
ASRTGGEQY
>TRBJ2-1|TRBV4-2
ASSQDSQYNEQF
>TRBJ2-7|TRBV4-3
ASSPILAVPTLEQY
>TRBJ2-7|TRBV2
ASRVPGSRGEQY
>TRBJ2-5|TRBV7-2
ASSTSGQGGVAQY